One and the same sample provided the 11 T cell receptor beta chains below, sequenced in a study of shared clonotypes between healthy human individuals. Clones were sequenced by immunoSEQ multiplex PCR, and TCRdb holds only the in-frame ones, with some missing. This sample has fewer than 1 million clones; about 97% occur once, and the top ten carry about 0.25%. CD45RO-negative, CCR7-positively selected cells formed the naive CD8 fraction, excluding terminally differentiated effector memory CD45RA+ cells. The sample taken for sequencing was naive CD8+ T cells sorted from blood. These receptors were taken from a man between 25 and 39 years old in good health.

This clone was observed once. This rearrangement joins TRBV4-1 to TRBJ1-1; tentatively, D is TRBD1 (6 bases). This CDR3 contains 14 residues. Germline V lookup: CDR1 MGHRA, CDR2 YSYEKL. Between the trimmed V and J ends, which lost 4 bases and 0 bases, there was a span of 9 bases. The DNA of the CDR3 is TGCGCCAGCAGCCCAGGGGTACTGAACACTGAAGCTTTCTTT. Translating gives CASSPGVLNTEAFF.

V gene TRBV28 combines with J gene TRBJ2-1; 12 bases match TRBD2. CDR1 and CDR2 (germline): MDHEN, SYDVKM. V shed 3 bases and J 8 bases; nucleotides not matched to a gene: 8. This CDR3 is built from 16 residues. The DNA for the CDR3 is TGTGCCAGCAGTTTCGCCGGGACTAGCGGGTACCATGAGCAGTTCTTC. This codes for CASSFAGTSGYHEQFF.

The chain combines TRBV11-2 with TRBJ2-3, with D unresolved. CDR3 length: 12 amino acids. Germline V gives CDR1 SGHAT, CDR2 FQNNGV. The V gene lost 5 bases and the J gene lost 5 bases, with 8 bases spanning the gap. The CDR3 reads CASSVGGDTQYF. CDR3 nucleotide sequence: TGTGCCAGCAGCGTGGGTGGAGATACGCAGTATTTT.

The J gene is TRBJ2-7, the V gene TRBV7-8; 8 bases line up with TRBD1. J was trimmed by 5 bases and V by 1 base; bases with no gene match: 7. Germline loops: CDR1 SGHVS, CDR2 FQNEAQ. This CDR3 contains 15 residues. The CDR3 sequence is CASSLVGQGINEQYF. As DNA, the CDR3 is TGTGCCAGCAGCTTAGTCGGACAGGGCATAAACGAGCAGTACTTC.

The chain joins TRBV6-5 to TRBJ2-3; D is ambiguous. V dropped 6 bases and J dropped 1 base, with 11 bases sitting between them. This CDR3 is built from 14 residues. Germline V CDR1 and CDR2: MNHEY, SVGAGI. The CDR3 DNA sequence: TGTGCCAGCAGCCCCGGGCCGCGCACAGATACGCAGTATTTT. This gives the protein CASSPGPRTDTQYF.

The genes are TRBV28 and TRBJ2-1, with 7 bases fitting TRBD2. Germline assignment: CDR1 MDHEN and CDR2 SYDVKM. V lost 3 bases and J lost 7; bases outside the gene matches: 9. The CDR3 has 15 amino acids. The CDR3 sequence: CASSLRGGPMNEQFF. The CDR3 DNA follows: TGTGCCAGCAGTTTGCGGGGAGGGCCTATGAATGAGCAGTTCTTC.

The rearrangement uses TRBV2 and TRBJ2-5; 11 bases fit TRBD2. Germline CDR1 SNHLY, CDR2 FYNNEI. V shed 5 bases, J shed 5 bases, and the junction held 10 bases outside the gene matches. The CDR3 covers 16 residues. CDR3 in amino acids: CASSPLLAGESETQYF. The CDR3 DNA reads TGTGCCAGCAGTCCACTACTAGCGGGAGAATCTGAGACCCAGTACTTC.

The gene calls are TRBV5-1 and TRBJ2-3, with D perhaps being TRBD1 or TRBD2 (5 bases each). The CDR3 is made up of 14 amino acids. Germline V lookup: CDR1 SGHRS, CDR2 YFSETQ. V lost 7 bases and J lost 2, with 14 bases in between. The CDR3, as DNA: TGCGCCAGCGGGGGTTTAGGATTCACAGATACGCAGTATTTT. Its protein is CASGGLGFTDTQYF.

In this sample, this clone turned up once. This CDR3 is CASSYSGTGVYEQYF. In DNA form, the CDR3 reads TGTGCCAGCAGTTACTCGGGGACAGGGGTCTACGAGCAGTACTTC. The chain couples TRBV6-5 to TRBJ2-7; 10 nucleotides align to TRBD1. The J segment lost 3 bases and the V segment lost 0 bases, leaving 2 bases of the junction unmatched. This CDR3 spans 15 amino acids. Germline CDR1 MNHEY, CDR2 SVGAGI.

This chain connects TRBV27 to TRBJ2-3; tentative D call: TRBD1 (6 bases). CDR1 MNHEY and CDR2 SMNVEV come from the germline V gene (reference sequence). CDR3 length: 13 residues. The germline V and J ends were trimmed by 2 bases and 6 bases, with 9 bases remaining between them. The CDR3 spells CASSLLDRDTQYF. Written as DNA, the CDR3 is TGTGCCAGCAGTTTACTTGACAGGGATACGCAGTATTTT.

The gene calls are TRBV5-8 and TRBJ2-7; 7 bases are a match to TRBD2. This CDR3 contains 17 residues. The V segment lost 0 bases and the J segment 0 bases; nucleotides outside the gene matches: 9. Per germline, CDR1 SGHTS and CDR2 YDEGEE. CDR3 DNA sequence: TGTGCCAGCAGCTTGGATGCGGGAGAGATAAGCTCCTACGAGCAGTACTTC. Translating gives CASSLDAGEISSYEQYF.